The rows below give T cell receptor beta chains drawn from one sample of a study of identifying expanded T cells in peripheral blood. This table comes from immunoSEQ multiplex PCR, and its TCRdb copy is limited to in-frame clones, with some not included. This sample has tens of thousands of clones, with approximately 89% found just once. Sequencing was carried out using blood. These receptors originate from a person aged 18-70 years in good health. Each CDR3 is given without its conserved first and last residue. The order of the fields is V gene, J gene, CDR3 protein.

V: TRBV5-1
J: TRBJ1-2
CDR3: ASSQDRVAGYT

V: TRBV28
J: TRBJ2-7
CDR3: VTGRGGYEQY

V: TRBV5-1
J: TRBJ2-5
CDR3: ASSLAQSGETQY

V: TRBV5-4
J: TRBJ2-7
CDR3: ASSLYRTGGAGSYEQY

V: TRBV11-3
J: TRBJ2-5
CDR3: ASSFGTEQETQY

V: TRBV7-8
J: TRBJ2-2
CDR3: ASSLAKGSNTGELF

V: TRBV5-4
J: TRBJ1-1
CDR3: ASGQTNTEAF

V: TRBV25-1
J: TRBJ1-1
CDR3: ASSAHGRYGGTEAF

V: TRBV5-3
J: TRBJ2-7
CDR3: ARSPFRDSSYEQY

V: TRBV6-4
J: TRBJ2-2
CDR3: ASSRGGSTGELF

V: TRBV7-9
J: TRBJ1-5
CDR3: ASSPEGNQPQH

V: TRBV25-1
J: TRBJ2-2
CDR3: ASSEWGGPRTGELF

V: TRBV29-1
J: TRBJ2-5
CDR3: SAKTGAAETQY

V: TRBV2
J: TRBJ1-6
CDR3: ASSEQDRGGSPLH

V: TRBV4-2
J: TRBJ2-1
CDR3: ASSQEGDGSYNEQF

V: TRBV6-1
J: TRBJ1-2
CDR3: ASSTRRVGGYT

V: TRBV6-5
J: TRBJ2-1
CDR3: ASSLTSGRYNEQF

V: TRBV29-1
J: TRBJ2-5
CDR3: SVDSGRDETQY

V: TRBV10-1
J: TRBJ2-7
CDR3: ASSDGRTSDEQY

V: TRBV4-1
J: TRBJ2-1
CDR3: ASSQVDLVSYNEQF

V: TRBV7-2
J: TRBJ2-3
CDR3: ASSSSGLAGLGADTQY

V: TRBV7-9
J: TRBJ2-3
CDR3: ASSFQRTDTQY

V: TRBV28
J: TRBJ1-4
CDR3: ASSLGQGEKLF

V: TRBV18
J: TRBJ2-7
CDR3: ASSPPSGQPYEQY

V: TRBV4-2
J: TRBJ2-7
CDR3: ASSQGRAYEQY

V: TRBV5-5
J: TRBJ2-7
CDR3: ASSLASRPYEQY

V: TRBV4-1
J: TRBJ2-7
CDR3: ASSLAHSPPLRYEQY

V: TRBV10-1
J: TRBJ2-3
CDR3: ASSLEPFTDTQY

V: TRBV18
J: TRBJ1-1
CDR3: ASSFDRWGTEAF

V: TRBV30
J: TRBJ2-2
CDR3: AWQGDRDTGELF

V: TRBV6-4
J: TRBJ2-3
CDR3: ASSDGGGTDTQY

V: TRBV11-2
J: TRBJ2-5
CDR3: ASSFRGGRETQY

V: TRBV27
J: TRBJ1-2
CDR3: ASSLKQGYGYT

V: TRBV5-4
J: TRBJ1-1
CDR3: ASSLSQGGTEAF

V: TRBV29-1
J: TRBJ1-2
CDR3: SVELRTYGYT

V: TRBV28
J: TRBJ2-7
CDR3: ASSSPTWVSYEQY

V: TRBV7-9
J: TRBJ1-2
CDR3: ASSLGNIPFYGYT

V: TRBV18
J: TRBJ2-3
CDR3: ASSPWEADTQY